This TCR beta chain was documented in a study of beta chain features in type 1 diabetes. Study findings and constraints: Moderate yet significant TCRB CDR3 shortening was seen in Type 1 diabetes patients in all four CD4+ subsets. Amplification by PCR could prefer shorter templates, with the same effect in patients and controls. Across patients, naive, central memory and Treg TCRB repertoires exhibited apparently greater similarity than was observed across healthy donors. Whether TCRB rearrangement is influenced by HLA type went unresolved here.

Investigators reverse transcribed all isolated RNA, so they sequenced expressed TCRB transcripts. The data were produced by immunoSEQ multiplex PCR, yet TCRdb's version contains in-frame clones alone and is incomplete. The table lists 250,000 to 300,000 clones, around 24% of them singletons. As for this clone: Its antigen is still unknown.

The ends lost 0 bases at V and 0 bases at J; junction bases unmatched: 20. The CDR3 has 20 amino acids. Germline-derived CDR1 and CDR2 are GTSNPN and SVGIG (reference sequence). The sample comprised naive CD4+ T cells from blood. This TCR came from a woman aged 25-40 years with type 1 diabetes. This chain uses TRBV30 with TRBJ2-7; TRBD1 matches 7 bases. This chain's CDR3 is CAWSVRADRVLLTFSYEQYF. The DNA of the CDR3 is TGTGCCTGGAGTGTACGGGCCGACAGGGTTTTATTAACTTTCTCCTACGAGCAGTACTTC.